This T cell receptor (beta chain) was sequenced during a study of shared clonotypes between healthy human individuals. About the research overall: CD4 naive cells filled three plates per donor, CD4 memory three, CD8 naive two and CD8 memory one.

The CDR3 runs 16 residues. With V trimmed by 5 bases and J by 1 base, 8 bases remained unmatched. The germline CDR1 and CDR2 sequences are SEHNR and FQNEAQ (reference sequence). Study-wide findings and caveats: For naive CD4 cells, roughly 5.5% of clonotypes were shared across a handful of donors.

Details on this clone: Its specificity is unknown.

Positively selected for CCR7, the CD45RO-negative cells used as naive CD8 cells excluded terminally differentiated effector memory CD45RA+ cells. Assay execution took place at the deep level. Some clones are missing from TCRdb's copy, which holds only in-frame ones; the method was immunoSEQ multiplex PCR. In the table there are over 2,000,000 clones, around 93% of which are singletons. This TCR came from a man between 18 and 29 years old in good health. Some clones in this sample may be carry-over from other donors' samples. The V and J genes are TRBV7-9 and TRBJ2-5, with 9 bases fitting TRBD1. The material sequenced was naive CD8+ T cells from PBMCs. CDR3 region: CASSHIPGQGQETQYF. CDR3 DNA: TGTGCCAGCAGCCATATTCCGGGACAGGGCCAAGAGACCCAGTACTTC.